The 2 T cell receptor beta chains reported below all come from one sample, sequenced in a study of blood T cell repertoires in COVID-19 (dated by TCRdb to between 2020 and 2021). The library was made by the immunoSEQ multiplex PCR assay. The clones in this table, taken by TCRdb from immuneACCESS, are in-frame only. Not every clone is retained; where verified, under half of the shortfall comes from an unresolved V gene, and the cause of the rest is unknown. Present in this sample are 250,000 or so clones, 86% of which were seen just once. The ten largest clones capture about 1.6% of the sample. Material: PBMCs or T cells enriched from blood (not recorded which). Receptor source: a man aged 40-55 years who had recovered from COVID-19.

The V and J genes are TRBV21-1 and TRBJ2-7; the D segment call TRBD2 is taken from the table without a DNA check. TRBV21-1 is labeled a pseudogene. The CDR3 contains 15 residues. The CDR3 DNA reads TGTGCCAGCACCAAGCGGGCTAGCGGTCGGGACGAGCAGTACTTC. Amino acid sequence: CASTKRASGRDEQYF.

This clone was picked up a small number of times. The chain uses TRBV18 and TRBJ1-1, with TRBD1 identical over 8 bases. Per germline, CDR1 KGHSH and CDR2 LQKENI. V trimming: 4 bases; J trimming: 2 bases; junction bases outside the gene matches: 3. This CDR3 has 14 residues. CDR3 coding DNA: TGTGCCAGCTCACTTGACAGGGGAAACACTGAAGCTTTCTTT. It yields the protein CASSLDRGNTEAFF.